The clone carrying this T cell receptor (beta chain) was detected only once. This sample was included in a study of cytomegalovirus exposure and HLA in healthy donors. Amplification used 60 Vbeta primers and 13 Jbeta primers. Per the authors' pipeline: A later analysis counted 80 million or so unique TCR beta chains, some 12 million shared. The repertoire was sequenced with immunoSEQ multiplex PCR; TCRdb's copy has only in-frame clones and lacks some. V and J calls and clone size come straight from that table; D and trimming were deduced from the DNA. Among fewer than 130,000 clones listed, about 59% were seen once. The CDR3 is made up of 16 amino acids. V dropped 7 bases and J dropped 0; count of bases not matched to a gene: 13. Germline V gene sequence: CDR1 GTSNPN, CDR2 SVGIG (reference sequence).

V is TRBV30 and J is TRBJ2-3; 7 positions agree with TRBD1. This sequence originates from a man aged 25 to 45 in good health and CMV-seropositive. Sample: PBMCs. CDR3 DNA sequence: TGTGCCTTGTCGCCGGGACAGAGACTTAGCACAGATACGCAGTATTTT. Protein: CALSPGQRLSTDTQYF.